These 21 T cell receptor beta chains originate from one sample sequenced in a study of response to subunit inactivated influenza vaccine. TCRdb fed the RT-PCR reads into MiXCR, producing one record per CDR3 protein. The table includes more than 550,000 distinct CDR3 sequences, 12% detected once. Source: PBMCs from blood, taken on the day of vaccination. Receptor source: a man in his forties or fifties who received an inactivated influenza vaccine.

The chain joins TRBV6-1 to TRBJ2-3; TRBD1 agrees at 8 bases. The J segment lost 5 bases and the V segment lost 6 bases, leaving 7 bases of the junction unmatched. CDR3 length equals 14 residues. The germline V gene encodes CDR1 MNHNS and CDR2 SASEGT. CDR3 nucleotides: TGTGCCAGCAGCTTCGGACAGGGAATAGATACGCAGTATTTT. Translating gives CASSFGQGIDTQYF.

This rearrangement joins TRBV6-2 or TRBV6-3 to TRBJ1-2; D ambiguous. Germline V gene lookup returns CDR1 MNHEY and CDR2 SVGEGT. This CDR3 region has 12 residues. V lost 10 bases, J lost 3 bases, and 12 bases lay in between. The CDR3 sequence is CATGPRDYGYTF. The DNA for the CDR3 is TGTGCCACCGGACCCCGTGACTATGGCTACACCTTC.

This clonotype has more than one count but fewer than ten. This chain connects TRBV24-1 to TRBJ2-1; TRBD2 is a possible D gene (5 bases). From germline, CDR1 is KGHDR and CDR2 SFDVKD. The CDR3 runs to 14 residues. The ends were cut back, 6 bases at V and 3 bases at J, with 11 bases in the middle. The CDR3 nucleotides read TGTGCCACCAGTCCCAGCGGACGCTACAATGAGCAGTTCTTC. This gives the protein CATSPSGRYNEQFF.

The V gene is TRBV5-1, the J gene TRBJ2-7; D is perhaps TRBD2 (5 bases). Deletions cut 0 bases from V and 0 bases from J, with 13 bases between. Looked up from germline, CDR1 is SGHRS and CDR2 is YFSETQ. The CDR3 loop spans 16 amino acids. Here the CDR3 reads CASSLERVGSSYEQYF. DNA for the CDR3: TGCGCCAGCAGCTTGGAAAGGGTAGGGAGCTCCTACGAGCAGTACTTC.

This chain connects TRBV7-2 to TRBJ2-7, with TRBD1 identical over 7 bases. The CDR3 contains 13 residues. V shed 0 bases and J 5 bases; nucleotides not matched to a gene: 1. Germline lookup yields CDR1 SGHTA and CDR2 FQGNSA. CDR3 nucleotides: TGTGCCAGCAGCTTAGCCGACAGGGACGAGCAGTACTTC. Translating it yields CASSLADRDEQYF.

This clonotype showed up many times. V is TRBV11-2 and J is TRBJ2-1; no reliable D call. The V gene lost 5 bases and the J gene lost 4 bases, with 12 bases spanning the gap. CDR3 length: 14 residues. CDR1 and CDR2 (germline): SGHAT, FQNNGV. The CDR3 DNA is TGTGCCAGCAGCCAGTGGACGGCGTACAATGAGCAGTTCTTC. Amino acids: CASSQWTAYNEQFF. The full variable domain, in which reference TRBV11-2 and TRBJ2-1 provide the parts outside the CDR3, is EAGVAQSPRYKIIEKRQSVAFWCNPISGHATLYWYQQILGQGPKLLIQFQNNGVVDDSQLPKDRFSAERLKGVDSTLKIQPAKLEDSAVYLCASSQWTAYNEQFFGPGTRLTVL.

The table lists this clonotype with a few counts. The V call is TRBV12-3 or TRBV12-4, the J call TRBJ2-2, with a weak D call TRBD2 (5 bases). CDR3 length: 16 amino acids. With 6 bases removed from V and 7 bases from J, the gap between germline ends came to 21 bases. In DNA, the CDR3 is TGTGCCAGCAGAATAGGAGGATCGGGCCCTGGCGGGGAGCTGTTTTTT. Residues: CASRIGGSGPGGELFF.

Only a few counts were recorded for this clonotype. V is TRBV6-2 or TRBV6-3 and J is TRBJ2-1; perhaps TRBD1 as D (5 bases). Between the trimmed V and J ends, which lost 2 bases and 7 bases, there was a span of 12 bases. The CDR3 loop spans 14 amino acids. In germline, CDR1 is MNHEY, CDR2 SVGEGT. The CDR3 DNA is TGTGCCAGCAGTTACGGTGCAGGGTTGAATGAGCAGTTCTTC. Its protein product is CASSYGAGLNEQFF.

The chain employs TRBV11-2 and TRBJ2-3; 14 bases match TRBD2. The V gene's germline CDR1 is SGHAT and CDR2 FQNNGV. The CDR3 is 18 residues long. Trimming cost V 1 base and J 3 bases; bases outside gene matches: 6. The CDR3 DNA sequence: TGTGCCAGCAGCTTAGTAGGGACTAGCGGGGGTATGACAGATACGCAGTATTTT. Its translation is CASSLVGTSGGMTDTQYF.

The chain employs TRBV3-1 and TRBJ1-2; TRBD1 aligns across 8 bases. CDR3 size: 15 residues. The V and J ends lost 5 bases and 0 bases, in that order; junction bases with no gene match: 5. Germline V gene data show CDR1 as LGHDT and CDR2 as YNNKEL (reference sequence). The CDR3 bases are TGTGCCAGCAGCTACCGGGACAGGACTAACTATGGCTACACCTTC. Translating gives CASSYRDRTNYGYTF.

The chain has TRBV7-2 and TRBJ2-7; 8 nucleotides match TRBD1. CDR1 is SGHTA, CDR2 FQGNSA, per germline. The CDR3 totals 15 residues. The trim removed 3 bases at V and 2 bases at J, leaving 6 bases unmatched. The CDR3 here is CASSLGTGLPYEQYF. The CDR3, as DNA: TGTGCCAGCAGCTTGGGGACAGGACTTCCCTACGAGCAGTACTTC.

At least ten counts were recorded for this clonotype. The rearrangement uses TRBV6-5 and TRBJ2-7; D is undetermined. Germline V gene data show CDR1 as MNHEY and CDR2 as SVGAGI. The V gene lost 1 base and the J gene lost 2 bases, with 6 bases spanning the gap. The CDR3 totals 13 residues. CDR3 protein: CASSYYPAYEQYF. In nucleotides, the CDR3 is TGTGCCAGCAGTTACTACCCGGCCTACGAGCAGTACTTC.

This clonotype has a handful of counts. This chain uses TRBV15 with TRBJ2-1; 8 bases are a match to TRBD1. This CDR3 is built from 16 residues. V dropped 0 bases and J dropped 3; count of bases not matched to a gene: 4. The V gene's germline CDR1 is LNHNV and CDR2 YYDKDF (reference sequence). The CDR3 nucleotides are TGTGCCACCAGCAGAGATCGGGGGACAGGCTACAATGAGCAGTTCTTC. It translates to CATSRDRGTGYNEQFF.

This rearrangement joins TRBV6-2 or TRBV6-3 to TRBJ2-7, with a weak D call TRBD1 (5 bases). This CDR3 is 14 amino acids long. Germline V lookup: CDR1 MNHEY, CDR2 SVGEGT. V lost 7 bases and J lost 5, with 18 bases in between. DNA for the CDR3: TGTGCCAGCATCCTTCGGCAGGGCATTCACGAGCAGTACTTC. This sequence encodes CASILRQGIHEQYF.

The chain joins TRBV21-1 to TRBJ2-3; the table's D call, TRBD2, has no DNA check behind it. TRBV21-1 counts as a pseudogene. CDR3 size: 19 residues. The CDR3 is CASMLGPGLAGGVTDTQYF. The CDR3, as DNA: TGTGCCAGCATGCTTGGGCCGGGACTAGCGGGGGGTGTCACAGATACGCAGTATTTT.

This clonotype has just a few counts. This rearrangement joins TRBV29-1 to TRBJ2-1, with TRBD1 as a possible D gene (6 bases). Trimming shortened V by 4 bases and J by 7 bases, and 14 bases separated the two germline ends. CDR3 length: 13 residues. Germline V CDR1 and CDR2: SQVTM, ANQGSEA. The CDR3 DNA is TGCAGCGTTGCGGTAAACAGGGTAAATGAGCAGTTCTTC. Its protein product is CSVAVNRVNEQFF.

This chain connects TRBV20-1 to TRBJ2-1; 11 nucleotides align to TRBD2. Germline loops: CDR1 DFQATT, CDR2 SNEGSKA (reference sequence). V was pared by 2 bases and J by 1 base, with 7 bases of the junction left unmatched. The CDR3 runs to 17 residues. The CDR3 sequence: CSARKLAGAVSYNEQFF. The CDR3 coding sequence is TGCAGTGCTAGAAAACTAGCGGGGGCTGTATCCTACAATGAGCAGTTCTTC.

This clonotype was recorded a few times. V is TRBV7-3 and J is TRBJ2-2, with 7 positions matching TRBD2. The junction had 12 bases not matched to a gene; V was cut back by 8 bases and J by 6 bases. Germline values: CDR1 SGHTA, CDR2 FQGTGA. The CDR3 is 15 amino acids. This CDR3 is CASSSEVAGAGELFF. Here the CDR3 DNA reads TGTGCCAGCTCTTCCGAGGTGGCGGGAGCCGGGGAGCTGTTTTTT.

The chain couples TRBV28 to TRBJ2-1; 11 nucleotides align to TRBD2. Looked up from germline, CDR1 is MDHEN and CDR2 is SYDVKM. This CDR3 is built from 14 residues. V trimming: 8 bases; J trimming: 3 bases; junction bases outside the gene matches: 3. This chain's CDR3 is CASWGLADYNEQFF. DNA of the CDR3: TGTGCCAGCTGGGGACTAGCGGACTACAATGAGCAGTTCTTC.

The rearrangement uses TRBV12-3 or TRBV12-4 and TRBJ1-5; D is possibly TRBD1 (6 bases). The length of the CDR3 is 13 residues. The V end lost 9 bases, the J end lost 6 bases, and 15 bases lay between the germline ends. In DNA form, the CDR3 reads TGTGCCAGTCAAAACAGGGAAGGTCAGCCCCAGCATTTT. Its translation is CASQNREGQPQHF.

The chain is built from TRBV5-1 and TRBJ2-3, with D possibly being TRBD1 (5 bases). Germline CDR1 SGHRS, CDR2 YFSETQ. This CDR3 has 13 residues. Trimming removed 3 bases at V and 4 bases at J, with 9 bases between. CDR3 sequence: CASSSEGADTQYF. In DNA, the CDR3 is TGCGCCAGCAGCTCCGAAGGGGCAGATACGCAGTATTTT. The variable domain in full, completed from reference TRBV5-1 and TRBJ2-3, reads KAGVTQTPRYLIKTRGQQVTLSCSPISGHRSVSWYQQTPGQGLQFLFEYFSETQRNKGNFPGRFSGRQFSNSRSEMNVSTLELGDSALYLCASSSEGADTQYFGPGTRLTVL.